Presented here are 10 T cell receptor beta chains from one specimen sequenced in a study of cytomegalovirus exposure and HLA in healthy donors. The assay was immunoSEQ multiplex PCR, and TCRdb's table has in-frame clones only and misses some. This table holds around 190,000 clones, more than 75% found once. The specimen sequenced was PBMCs. The receptor source for this set is a woman aged 18-30 years in good health and CMV-seronegative.

This chain links TRBV6-5 with TRBJ1-4; D not resolved. Germline-derived CDR1 and CDR2 are MNHEY and SVGAGI. This CDR3 spans 14 amino acids. V dropped 2 bases and J dropped 1 base, with 5 bases sitting between them. CDR3 DNA: TGTGCCAGCAGTTACGAGGAAACTAATGAAAAACTGTTTTTT. It translates to CASSYEETNEKLFF.

This clone was picked up a small number of times. This CDR3 reads CASTETQYF. CDR3 DNA sequence: TGTGCCAGTACGGAGACCCAGTACTTC. The genes are TRBV19 and TRBJ2-5, with D unresolved. The CDR3 extends over 9 amino acids. CDR1 and CDR2 (germline): LNHDA, SQIVND (reference sequence). V dropped 7 bases and J dropped 5 bases, with 2 bases sitting between them.

This sequence joins TRBV27 and TRBJ2-7; 9 bases fit TRBD1. Germline V CDR1 and CDR2: MNHEY, SMNVEV (reference sequence). Trimming at V came to 2 bases and at J to 9 bases, leaving 11 bases not matched to a gene. The CDR3 has 15 amino acids. CDR3 sequence reads: CASSLSGTGYGGQYF. CDR3 DNA: TGTGCCAGCAGTTTAAGTGGGACAGGGTATGGAGGGCAGTACTTC.

This chain links TRBV14 with TRBJ1-5; D may be TRBD1 (6 bases). The V and J ends lost 4 bases and 2 bases respectively, with 12 bases between them. Germline CDR1 SGHDN, CDR2 FVKESK. The CDR3 length is 15 residues. DNA of the CDR3: TGTGCCAGCAGCCCAGGGGATTTTGGCAATCAGCCCCAGCATTTT. Protein sequence: CASSPGDFGNQPQHF.

J is TRBJ1-1 and V is TRBV7-8, with D maybe TRBD1 (6 bases). Germline CDR1 reads SGHVS; CDR2 reads FQNEAQ. The CDR3 has 14 amino acids. The ends were cut back, 5 bases at V and 1 base at J, with 11 bases in the middle. Here the CDR3 DNA reads TGTGCCAGCAGCACAGGGTTGGGGAACACTGAAGCTTTCTTT. This codes for CASSTGLGNTEAFF.

This clone appeared many times. The V gene is TRBV7-6, the J gene TRBJ2-1, with no clear D. Germline CDR1 SGHVS, CDR2 FNYEAQ. This CDR3 is 16 amino acids long. The V and J ends lost 4 bases and 0 bases respectively, with 13 bases between them. CDR3 sequence: CASSSISLSSYNEQFF. As DNA, the CDR3 is TGTGCCAGCAGCTCCATATCCCTTAGCTCCTACAATGAGCAGTTCTTC.

This clone was seen a single time. The V and J genes are TRBV6-1 and TRBJ1-1; 7 bases match TRBD1. The germline gives CDR1 MNHNS, CDR2 SASEGT. Germline trimming cut 7 bases from V and 4 bases from J; bases unmatched to any gene: 9. The CDR3 extends over 14 amino acids. CDR3 region: CASKLGGQATEAFF. The CDR3 bases are TGTGCCAGCAAGTTGGGCGGACAGGCCACTGAAGCTTTCTTT.

This chain joins TRBV2 and TRBJ1-5; 10 nucleotides agree with TRBD1. This CDR3 contains 15 residues. The V and J ends lost 6 bases and 3 bases, in that order; junction bases with no gene match: 5. Germline V gives CDR1 SNHLY, CDR2 FYNNEI. The CDR3 DNA reads as TGTGCCAGCAGGGTTGGGACAGGGGCCAATCAGCCCCAGCATTTT. This gives the protein CASRVGTGANQPQHF.

The V call is TRBV5-1, the J call TRBJ1-2, with D maybe TRBD1 (6 bases). CDR3 length: 15 amino acids. The germline gives CDR1 SGHRS, CDR2 YFSETQ. V shed 6 bases and J shed 7 bases, with 22 bases lying between them. CDR3 in amino acids: CASTPQGHSDFGYTF. In DNA form, the CDR3 reads TGCGCCAGCACGCCACAGGGTCACTCTGACTTTGGCTACACCTTC.

The gene calls are TRBV27 and TRBJ2-7; 8 bases fit TRBD1. The V gene end was trimmed by 6 bases and the J gene end by 6 bases; junction bases not matched to a gene: 16. There are 16 residues in the CDR3. Per the germline V gene, CDR1 is MNHEY and CDR2 is SMNVEV (reference sequence). CDR3 nucleotides: TGTGCCAGCAGGACATTTTTACGGGACAGGTTTTCCGAGCAGTACTTC. This encodes CASRTFLRDRFSEQYF.